The entry that follows covers one T cell receptor beta chain sequence. This CDR3 region has 18 residues. The ends were cut back, 2 bases at V and 3 bases at J, with 22 bases in the middle. CDR1 is LNHNV, CDR2 YYDKDF, per germline (reference sequence). Generated by immunoSEQ multiplex PCR, the TCRdb table keeps only in-frame clones and is missing some. The sample records 120,000 or so clones, around 87% being singletons. The data derive from a study of control samples from healthy donors and cancer patients. Sequencing was done on a sample of blood. The sequence derives from a middle-aged man in good health. This chain uses TRBV15 with TRBJ1-1; possibly TRBD1 for D (6 bases). As DNA, the CDR3 is TGTGCCACCAGCAGAAGATCCTACAGGGATTTTAGGGACACTGAAGCTTTCTTT. It yields the protein CATSRRSYRDFRDTEAFF. Together with reference TRBV15 and TRBJ1-1, the CDR3 gives the full variable domain: DAMVIQNPRYQVTQFGKPVTLSCSQTLNHNVMYWYQQKSSQAPKLLFHYYDKDFNNEADTPDNFQSRRPNTSFCFLDIRSPGLGDTAMYLCATSRRSYRDFRDTEAFFGQGTRLTVV.